This is a list of T cell receptor beta chains from one sample in a study of CD8 T cells in ankylosing spondylitis. Each CDR3 protein is one row after TCRdb ran MiXCR on the 5' RACE reads. The data contain 200,000 or so distinct CDR3 sequences, 10% to 15% of them singletons. The source material was blood, either unsorted or a sorted T cell fraction (not recorded which). The source is a female donor with ankylosing spondylitis or in good health (not recorded which). Each CDR3 is given with its conserved first and last residue. A clone size is listed for some rows: how often the clone was seen (once, few, many), or a class if it is expanded.

v_call	j_call	clone_size	cdr3_aa
TRBV12-3/TRBV12-4	TRBJ1-1	many	CASSLQRGTEAFF
TRBV7-2	TRBJ1-4	few	CASSLAWAGGREKLFF
TRBV18	TRBJ2-1	few	CASSPPLAGVYNEQFF
TRBV5-1	TRBJ2-1	NA	CASSLGDRSYNEQFF
TRBV5-6	TRBJ1-4	NA	CASSFQGINEKLFF
TRBV20-1	TRBJ2-2	few	CSARDNPGGGTNTGELFF
TRBV4-3	TRBJ1-2	NA	CASSQEAGQRTPYGYTF
TRBV20-1	TRBJ2-7	NA	CSATDDTSYEQYF
TRBV12-3/TRBV12-4	TRBJ1-5	NA	CASSLASGTQPQHF
TRBV28	TRBJ2-1	many	CASSFWGGRTTGYEQFF
TRBV4-3	TRBJ2-2	many	CASSQEVAANTGELFF
TRBV19	TRBJ2-3	NA	CASSIRGEGSTDTQYF
TRBV27	TRBJ2-1	many	CASVRRGEDEQFF
TRBV5-1	TRBJ2-3	many	CASSLGRVTDTQYF
TRBV10-3	TRBJ1-5	many	CAISDFSGTDNQPQHF